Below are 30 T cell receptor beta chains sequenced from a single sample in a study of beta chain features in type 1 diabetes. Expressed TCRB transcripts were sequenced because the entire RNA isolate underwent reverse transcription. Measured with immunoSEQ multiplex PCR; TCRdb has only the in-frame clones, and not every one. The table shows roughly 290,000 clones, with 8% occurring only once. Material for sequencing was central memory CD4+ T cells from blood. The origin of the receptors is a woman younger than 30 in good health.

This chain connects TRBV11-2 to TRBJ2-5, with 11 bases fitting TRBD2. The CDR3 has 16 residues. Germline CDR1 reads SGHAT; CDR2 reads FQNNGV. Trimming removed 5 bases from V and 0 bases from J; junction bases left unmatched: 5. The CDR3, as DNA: TGTGCCAGCAGCCATACTAGCGGGGGTTACCAAGAGACCCAGTACTTC. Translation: CASSHTSGGYQETQYF.

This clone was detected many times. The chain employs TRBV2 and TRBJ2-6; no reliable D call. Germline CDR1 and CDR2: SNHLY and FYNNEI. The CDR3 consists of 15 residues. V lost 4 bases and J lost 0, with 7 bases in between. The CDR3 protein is CASSALGSGANVLTF. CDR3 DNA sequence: TGTGCCAGCAGTGCGCTTGGCTCTGGGGCCAACGTCCTGACTTTC.

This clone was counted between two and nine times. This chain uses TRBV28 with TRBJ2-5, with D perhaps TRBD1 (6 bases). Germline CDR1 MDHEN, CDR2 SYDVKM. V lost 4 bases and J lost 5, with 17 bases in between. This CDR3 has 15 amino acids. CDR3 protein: CASSSPGTPRETQYF. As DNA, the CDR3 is TGTGCCAGCAGTTCTCCCGGGACACCCAGGGAGACCCAGTACTTC. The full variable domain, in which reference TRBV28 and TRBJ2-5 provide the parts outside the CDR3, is DVKVTQSSRYLVKRTGEKVFLECVQDMDHENMFWYRQDPGLGLRLIYFSYDVKMKEKGDIPEGYSVSREKKERFSLILESASTNQTSMYLCASSSPGTPRETQYFGPGTRLLVL.

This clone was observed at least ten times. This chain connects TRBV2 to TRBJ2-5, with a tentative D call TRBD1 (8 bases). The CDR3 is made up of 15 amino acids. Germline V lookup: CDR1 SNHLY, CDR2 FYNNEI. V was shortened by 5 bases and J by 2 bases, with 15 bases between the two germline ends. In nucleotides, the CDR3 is TGTGCCAGCAGTCGGCGGGGGACAGGACAAGAGACCCAGTACTTC. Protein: CASSRRGTGQETQYF. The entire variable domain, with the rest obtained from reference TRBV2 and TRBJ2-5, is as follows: EPEVTQTPSHQVTQMGQEVILRCVPISNHLYFYWYRQILGQKVEFLVSFYNNEISEKSEIFDDQFSVERPDGSNFTLKIRSTKLEDSAMYFCASSRRGTGQETQYFGPGTRLLVL.

The CDR3 loop reads CASRDRGSYGYTF. For the CDR3, the DNA is TGTGCCAGCAGAGACAGGGGATCGTATGGCTACACCTTC. The genes are TRBV28 and TRBJ1-2; 8 bases are shared with TRBD1. After removal of 6 bases from V and 5 bases from J, the junction contained 5 bases not matched to a gene. The CDR3 runs 13 residues. Germline loops: CDR1 MDHEN, CDR2 SYDVKM.

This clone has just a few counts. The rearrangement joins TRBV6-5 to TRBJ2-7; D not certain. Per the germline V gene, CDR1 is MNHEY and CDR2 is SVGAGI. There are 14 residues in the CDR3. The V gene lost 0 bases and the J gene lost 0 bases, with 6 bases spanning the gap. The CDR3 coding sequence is TGTGCCAGCAGTTACTCGGGTCTCTCCTACGAGCAGTACGTC. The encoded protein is CASSYSGLSYEQYV.

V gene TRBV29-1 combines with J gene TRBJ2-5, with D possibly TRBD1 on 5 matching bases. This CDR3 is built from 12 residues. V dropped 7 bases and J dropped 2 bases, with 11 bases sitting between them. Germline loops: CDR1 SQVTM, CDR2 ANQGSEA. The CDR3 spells CSGRQSQETQYF. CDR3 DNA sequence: TGCAGCGGCCGACAGTCACAAGAGACCCAGTACTTC.

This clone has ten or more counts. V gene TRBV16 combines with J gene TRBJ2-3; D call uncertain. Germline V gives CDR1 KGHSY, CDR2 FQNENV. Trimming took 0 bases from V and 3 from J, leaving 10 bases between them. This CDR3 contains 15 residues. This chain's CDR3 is CASSQSTPRTDTQYF. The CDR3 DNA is TGTGCCAGCAGCCAATCGACCCCTAGGACAGATACGCAGTATTTT.

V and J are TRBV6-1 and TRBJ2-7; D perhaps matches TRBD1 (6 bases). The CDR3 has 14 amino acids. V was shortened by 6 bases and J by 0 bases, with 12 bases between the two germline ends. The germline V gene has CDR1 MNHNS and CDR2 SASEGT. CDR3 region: CASSVDSRSYEQYV. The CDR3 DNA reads TGTGCCAGCAGCGTGGACAGCCGCTCCTACGAGCAGTACGTC.

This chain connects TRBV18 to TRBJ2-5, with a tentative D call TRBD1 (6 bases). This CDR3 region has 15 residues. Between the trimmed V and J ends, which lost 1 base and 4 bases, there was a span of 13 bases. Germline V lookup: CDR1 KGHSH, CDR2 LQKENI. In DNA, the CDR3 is TGTGCCAGCTCACCACAACAGGGAATTGGAGAGACCCAGTACTTC. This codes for CASSPQQGIGETQYF.

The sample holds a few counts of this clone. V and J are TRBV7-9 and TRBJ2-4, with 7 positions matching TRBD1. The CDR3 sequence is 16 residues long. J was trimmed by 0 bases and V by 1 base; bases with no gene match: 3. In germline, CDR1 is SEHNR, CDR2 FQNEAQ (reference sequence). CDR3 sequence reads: CASSLGDSRAKNIQYF. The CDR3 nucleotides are TGTGCCAGCAGCTTAGGGGACAGTAGAGCCAAAAACATTCAGTACTTC.

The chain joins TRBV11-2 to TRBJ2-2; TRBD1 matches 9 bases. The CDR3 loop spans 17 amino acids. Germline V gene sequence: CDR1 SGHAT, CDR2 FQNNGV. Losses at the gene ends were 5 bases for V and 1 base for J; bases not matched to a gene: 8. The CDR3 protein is CASSQHGTGKNTGELFF. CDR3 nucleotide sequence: TGTGCCAGCAGCCAACACGGGACAGGGAAGAACACCGGGGAGCTGTTTTTT.

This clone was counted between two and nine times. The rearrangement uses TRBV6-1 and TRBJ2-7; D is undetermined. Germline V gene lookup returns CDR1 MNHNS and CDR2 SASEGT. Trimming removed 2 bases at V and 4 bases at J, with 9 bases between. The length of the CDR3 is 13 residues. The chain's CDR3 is CASSETYGYEQYF. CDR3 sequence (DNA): TGTGCCAGCAGTGAAACCTACGGGTACGAGCAGTACTTC.

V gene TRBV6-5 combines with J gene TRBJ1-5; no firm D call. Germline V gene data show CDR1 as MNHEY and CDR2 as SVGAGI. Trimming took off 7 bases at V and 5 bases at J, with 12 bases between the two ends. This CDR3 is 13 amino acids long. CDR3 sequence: CASTVGYHQPQHF. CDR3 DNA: TGTGCCAGCACAGTGGGTTACCATCAGCCCCAGCATTTT.

CDR3 DNA sequence: TGTGCCAGTAGTATTGTGGGAATCGGGGAGCTGTTTTTT. Amino acid sequence: CASSIVGIGELFF. V and J are TRBV19 and TRBJ2-2; D unclear. Germline values: CDR1 LNHDA, CDR2 SQIVND (reference sequence). V gave up 3 bases and J gave up 7 bases, with 9 bases separating them. This CDR3 is 13 amino acids long.

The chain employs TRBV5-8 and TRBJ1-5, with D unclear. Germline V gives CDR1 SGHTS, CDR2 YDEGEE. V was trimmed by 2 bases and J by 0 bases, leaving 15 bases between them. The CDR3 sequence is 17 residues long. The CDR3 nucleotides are TGTGCCAGCAGCTTCGCAGCTTCTACTTATAGCAATCAGCCCCAGCATTTT. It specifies CASSFAASTYSNQPQHF.

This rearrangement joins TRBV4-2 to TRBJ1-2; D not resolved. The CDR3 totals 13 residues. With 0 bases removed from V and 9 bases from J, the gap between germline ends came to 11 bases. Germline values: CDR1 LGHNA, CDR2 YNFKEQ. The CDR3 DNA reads TGTGCCAGCAGCCAAGATGGGGTCGGTAGCTACACCTTC. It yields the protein CASSQDGVGSYTF.

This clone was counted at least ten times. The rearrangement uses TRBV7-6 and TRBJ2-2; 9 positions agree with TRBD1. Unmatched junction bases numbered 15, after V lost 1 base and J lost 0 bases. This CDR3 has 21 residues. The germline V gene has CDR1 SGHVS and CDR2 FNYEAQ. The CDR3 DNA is TGTGCCAGCAGCTTAGAGCCTCGAGCGCGGCACAGGGGGCCGAACACCGGGGAGCTGTTTTTT. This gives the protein CASSLEPRARHRGPNTGELFF.

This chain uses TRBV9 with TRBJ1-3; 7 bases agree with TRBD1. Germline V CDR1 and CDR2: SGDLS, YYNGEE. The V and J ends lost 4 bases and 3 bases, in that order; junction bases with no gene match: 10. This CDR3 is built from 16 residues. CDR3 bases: TGTGCCAGCAGCAAAATGGGACAGTACTTTGGAAACACCATATATTTT. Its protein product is CASSKMGQYFGNTIYF. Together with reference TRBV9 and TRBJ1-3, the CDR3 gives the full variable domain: DSGVTQTPKHLITATGQRVTLRCSPRSGDLSVYWYQQSLDQGLQFLIQYYNGEERAKGNILERFSAQQFPDLHSELNLSSLELGDSALYFCASSKMGQYFGNTIYFGEGSWLTVV.

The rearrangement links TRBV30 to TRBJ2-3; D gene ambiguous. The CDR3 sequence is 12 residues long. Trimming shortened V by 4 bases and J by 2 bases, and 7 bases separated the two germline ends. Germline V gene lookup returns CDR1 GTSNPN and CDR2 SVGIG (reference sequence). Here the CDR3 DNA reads TGTGCCTGGACTTCCGCCACAGATACGCAGTATTTT. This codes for CAWTSATDTQYF.

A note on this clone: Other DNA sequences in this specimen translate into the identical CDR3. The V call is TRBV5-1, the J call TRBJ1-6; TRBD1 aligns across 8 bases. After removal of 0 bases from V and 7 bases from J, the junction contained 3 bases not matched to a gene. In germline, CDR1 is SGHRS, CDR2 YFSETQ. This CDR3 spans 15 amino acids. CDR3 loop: CASSLADRDNSPLHF. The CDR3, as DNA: TGCGCCAGCAGCTTGGCGGACAGGGACAATTCACCCCTCCACTTT.

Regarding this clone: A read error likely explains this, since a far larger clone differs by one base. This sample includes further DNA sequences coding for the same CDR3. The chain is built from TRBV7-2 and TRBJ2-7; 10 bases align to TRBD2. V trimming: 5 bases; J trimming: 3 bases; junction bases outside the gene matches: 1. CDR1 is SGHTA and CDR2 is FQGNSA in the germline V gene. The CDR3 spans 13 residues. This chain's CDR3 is CASSRTSGYEQYF. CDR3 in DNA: TGTGCCAGCAGCCGGACTAGCGGCTACGAGCAGTACTTC.

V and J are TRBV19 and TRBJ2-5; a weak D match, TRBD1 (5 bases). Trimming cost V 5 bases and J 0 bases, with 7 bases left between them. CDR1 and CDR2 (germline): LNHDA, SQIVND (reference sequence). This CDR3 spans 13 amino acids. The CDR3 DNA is TGTGCCAGTAGTGACAGATACCAAGAGACCCAGTACTTC. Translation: CASSDRYQETQYF.

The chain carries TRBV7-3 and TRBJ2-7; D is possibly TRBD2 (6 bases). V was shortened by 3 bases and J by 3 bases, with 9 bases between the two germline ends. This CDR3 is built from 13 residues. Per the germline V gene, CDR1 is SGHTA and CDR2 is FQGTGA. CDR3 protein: CASSFNGGYEQYV. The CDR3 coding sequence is TGTGCCAGCAGCTTTAACGGGGGCTACGAGCAGTACGTC.

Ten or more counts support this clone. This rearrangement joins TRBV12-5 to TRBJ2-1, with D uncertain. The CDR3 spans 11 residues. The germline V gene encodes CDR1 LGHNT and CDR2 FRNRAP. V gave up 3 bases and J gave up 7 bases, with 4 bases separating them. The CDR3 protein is CASGFGNEQFF. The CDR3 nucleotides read TGTGCTAGTGGTTTCGGGAATGAGCAGTTCTTC.

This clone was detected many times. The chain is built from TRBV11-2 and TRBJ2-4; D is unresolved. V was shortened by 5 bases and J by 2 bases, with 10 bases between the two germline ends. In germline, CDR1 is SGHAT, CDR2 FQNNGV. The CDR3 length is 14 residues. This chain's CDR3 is CASSMGISKNIQYF. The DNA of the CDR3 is TGTGCCAGCAGCATGGGGATTTCCAAAAACATTCAGTACTTC.

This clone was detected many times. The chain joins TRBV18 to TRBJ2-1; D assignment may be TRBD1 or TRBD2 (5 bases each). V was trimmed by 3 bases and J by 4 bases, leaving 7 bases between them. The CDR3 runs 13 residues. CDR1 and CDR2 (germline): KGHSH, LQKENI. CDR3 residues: CASSPEGYNEQFF. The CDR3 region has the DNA TGTGCCAGCTCACCTGAGGGGTACAATGAGCAGTTCTTC. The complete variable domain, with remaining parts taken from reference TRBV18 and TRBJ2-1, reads NAGVMQNPRHLVRRRGQEARLRCSPMKGHSHVYWYRQLPEEGLKFMVYLQKENIIDESGMPKERFSAEFPKEGPSILRIQQVVRGDSAAYFCASSPEGYNEQFFGPGTRLTVL.

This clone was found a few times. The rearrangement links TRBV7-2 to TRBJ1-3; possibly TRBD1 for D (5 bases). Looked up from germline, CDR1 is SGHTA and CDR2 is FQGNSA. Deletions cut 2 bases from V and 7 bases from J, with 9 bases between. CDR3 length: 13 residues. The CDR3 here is CASSLSGTNTIYF. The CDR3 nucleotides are TGTGCCAGCAGCTTATCTGGGACGAACACCATATATTTT.

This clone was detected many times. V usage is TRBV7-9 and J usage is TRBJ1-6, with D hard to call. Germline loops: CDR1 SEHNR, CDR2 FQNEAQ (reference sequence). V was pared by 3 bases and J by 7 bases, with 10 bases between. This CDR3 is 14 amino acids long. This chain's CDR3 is CASSFVQRNSPLHF. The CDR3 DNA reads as TGTGCCAGCAGCTTCGTCCAGAGGAATTCACCCCTCCACTTT. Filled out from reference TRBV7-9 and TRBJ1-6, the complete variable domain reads DTGVSQNPRHKITKRGQNVTFRCDPISEHNRLYWYRQTLGQGPEFLTYFQNEAQLEKSRLLSDRFSAERPKGSFSTLEIQRTEQGDSAMYLCASSFVQRNSPLHFGNGTRLTVT.

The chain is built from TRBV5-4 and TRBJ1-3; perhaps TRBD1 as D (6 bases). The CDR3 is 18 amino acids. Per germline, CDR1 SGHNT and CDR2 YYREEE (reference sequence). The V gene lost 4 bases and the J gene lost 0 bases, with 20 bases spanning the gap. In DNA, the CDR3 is TGTGCCAGCAGCCGCCCCTTATCAGGGGATACCTCTGGAAACACCATATATTTT. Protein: CASSRPLSGDTSGNTIYF.